One sample yielded the 21 T cell receptor beta chains listed below, sequenced in a study of cytomegalovirus exposure and HLA in healthy donors. Primers: 60 Vbeta forward and 13 Jbeta reverse. Sequencing was performed with immunoSEQ multiplex PCR; in TCRdb, only in-frame clones are kept and a portion is missing. The table records 150,000 or so clones, about 83% of them present only once. The sample was PBMCs. Source of these receptors: a man aged 40-49 years in good health and CMV-seropositive.

The chain carries TRBV7-2 and TRBJ1-5; no firm D call. Trimming took 3 bases from V and 4 from J, leaving 13 bases between them. The germline V gene encodes CDR1 SGHTA and CDR2 FQGNSA. The CDR3 sequence is 15 residues long. The CDR3 here is CASSFGLTENQPQHF. Written as DNA, the CDR3 is TGTGCCAGCAGCTTCGGTCTAACAGAAAATCAGCCCCAGCATTTT.

This rearrangement joins TRBV28 to TRBJ1-1, with TRBD1 identical over 7 bases. The CDR3 runs to 18 residues. Germline lookup yields CDR1 MDHEN and CDR2 SYDVKM. Trimming took 7 bases from V and 4 from J; bases not matched to a gene: 21. The CDR3 loop reads CASTEMRGRPRRVTEAFF. CDR3 nucleotides: TGTGCCAGCACCGAAATGAGGGGGCGCCCGCGAAGGGTCACTGAAGCTTTCTTT.

V is TRBV4-1 and J is TRBJ2-1; D call uncertain. The V and J ends lost 4 bases and 11 bases respectively, with 9 bases between them. There are 11 residues in the CDR3. Germline V gives CDR1 MGHRA, CDR2 YSYEKL. CDR3 sequence: CASSLDDKQFF. The CDR3 DNA is TGCGCCAGCAGCCTTGATGACAAGCAGTTCTTC.

The genes are TRBV18 and TRBJ2-7; TRBD1 matches at 8 bases. V lost 3 bases to trimming and J lost 8 bases; unmatched junction nucleotides: 18. Germline V CDR1 and CDR2: KGHSH, LQKENI. This CDR3 is 17 amino acids long. CDR3 coding DNA: TGTGCCAGCTCACCCCAACGTGGGGGACAGGCCCGGTGGAAGCAGTACTTC. This gives the protein CASSPQRGGQARWKQYF.

This clone was seen only once. The chain uses TRBV2 and TRBJ2-2; D ambiguous. CDR1 is SNHLY, CDR2 FYNNEI, per germline. This CDR3 region has 15 residues. The ends were cut back, 6 bases at V and 0 bases at J, with 11 bases in the middle. This CDR3 is CASRAGPANTGELFF. The CDR3 nucleotides read TGTGCCAGCAGGGCAGGCCCCGCGAACACCGGGGAGCTGTTTTTT. Full variable domain (missing parts from reference TRBV2 and TRBJ2-2): EPEVTQTPSHQVTQMGQEVILRCVPISNHLYFYWYRQILGQKVEFLVSFYNNEISEKSEIFDDQFSVERPDGSNFTLKIRSTKLEDSAMYFCASRAGPANTGELFFGEGSRLTVL.

In DNA form, the CDR3 reads TGTGCCAGCAGGATGGACAGGGGATCCAGGGGCTACACCTTC. Protein: CASRMDRGSRGYTF. The chain links TRBV5-4 to TRBJ1-2, with 9 nucleotides matching TRBD1. V gave up 5 bases and J gave up 8 bases; unmatched junction bases: 10. The germline V gene encodes CDR1 SGHNT and CDR2 YYREEE (reference sequence). This CDR3 region has 14 residues.

The V and J genes are TRBV5-6 and TRBJ2-7; D uncertain. The ends were cut back, 4 bases at V and 3 bases at J, with 14 bases in the middle. This CDR3 has 14 residues. Germline loops: CDR1 SGHDT, CDR2 YYEEEE. The CDR3 here is CASSRLDGYYEQYF. The CDR3 DNA reads as TGTGCCAGCAGCCGACTTGACGGATACTACGAGCAGTACTTC.

Of note for this clone: At one of its ends the junction is not consistent with the germline gene, which may arise from a read error. This sequence joins TRBV10-1 and TRBJ2-4, with 12 nucleotides matching TRBD2. The CDR3 spans 15 residues. Germline loops: CDR1 WNHNN, CDR2 SYGVQD (reference sequence). The CDR3 spells CASSLTSGSKSIQYF. The CDR3 nucleotides read TGCGCCAGCAGCTTGACTAGCGGGAGTAAAAGCATTCAGTACTTC.

The chain employs TRBV18 and TRBJ1-5, with a tentative D call TRBD1 (5 bases). Trimming left V 4 bases short and J 6 bases short, with 10 bases between. This CDR3 spans 13 amino acids. Germline V lookup: CDR1 KGHSH, CDR2 LQKENI. For the CDR3, the DNA is TGTGCCAGCTCACTCGCCGGGGGTCAGCCCCAGCATTTT. Its protein is CASSLAGGQPQHF.

The gene calls are TRBV19 and TRBJ2-7, with 9 bases identical to TRBD2. This CDR3 has 14 residues. V dropped 5 bases and J dropped 3; count of bases not matched to a gene: 5. Germline V gene data show CDR1 as LNHDA and CDR2 as SQIVND (reference sequence). CDR3: CASSFSGSSYEQYF. DNA of the CDR3: TGTGCCAGTAGTTTTAGCGGGAGTAGCTACGAGCAGTACTTC.

This chain connects TRBV7-9 to TRBJ2-7, with 8 bases lining up with TRBD1. The CDR3 length is 15 residues. The trim removed 5 bases at V and 3 bases at J, leaving 9 bases unmatched. From germline, CDR1 is SEHNR and CDR2 FQNEAQ (reference sequence). The CDR3 here is CASSHGQGSYYEQYF. The CDR3, as DNA: TGTGCCAGCAGCCATGGACAGGGTTCGTACTACGAGCAGTACTTC.

The chain couples TRBV6-1 to TRBJ2-1, with 7 bases identical to TRBD1. Unmatched junction bases numbered 2, after V lost 3 bases and J lost 3 bases. Germline CDR1 MNHNS, CDR2 SASEGT. The CDR3 consists of 14 residues. The CDR3 bases are TGTGCCAGCAGTGAGGACAGGAGCTACAATGAGCAGTTCTTC. Translated, it gives CASSEDRSYNEQFF.

The chain has TRBV5-5 and TRBJ2-1; D uncertain. Trimming shortened V by 8 bases and J by 0 bases, and 12 bases separated the two germline ends. Germline CDR1 and CDR2: SGHKS and YYEKEE (reference sequence). The CDR3 totals 14 residues. The CDR3, as DNA: TGTGCCAGTACCTCTCGGAGCTCCTACAATGAGCAGTTCTTC. It codes for CASTSRSSYNEQFF.

This clone was recorded a few times. The chain recombines TRBV30 with TRBJ1-1, with D tentatively TRBD1 (5 bases). CDR1 and CDR2 from the germline V gene are GTSNPN and SVGIG (reference sequence). The CDR3 runs 13 residues. V gave up 5 bases and J gave up 1 base, with 11 bases separating them. The DNA of the CDR3 is TGTGCCTGGCTAAACAGGACGAACACTGAAGCTTTCTTT. Protein sequence: CAWLNRTNTEAFF.

The CDR3 loop is CSVGQGAETEAFF. The CDR3 coding sequence is TGCAGCGTTGGACAGGGGGCAGAGACTGAAGCTTTCTTT. This chain connects TRBV29-1 to TRBJ1-1; 10 bases match TRBD1. This CDR3 spans 13 amino acids. V lost 4 bases and J lost 5; bases outside the gene matches: 4. Germline V lookup: CDR1 SQVTM, CDR2 ANQGSEA.

This clone was picked up a small number of times. The chain links TRBV5-5 to TRBJ1-2; D is perhaps TRBD1 (6 bases). Germline CDR1 reads SGHKS; CDR2 reads YYEKEE (reference sequence). The CDR3 extends over 14 amino acids. V shed 0 bases and J shed 4 bases, with 10 bases lying between them. CDR3 region: CASSLAGASYGYTF. The CDR3 coding sequence is TGTGCCAGCAGCTTGGCAGGGGCCTCCTATGGCTACACCTTC.

This clone was observed a handful of times. V gene TRBV4-3 combines with J gene TRBJ1-2, with 7 bases aligning to TRBD1. The CDR3 extends over 17 amino acids. Trimming removed 0 bases from V and 7 bases from J; junction bases left unmatched: 14. CDR1 is LGHNA and CDR2 is YSLEER in the germline V gene. CDR3 region: CASSQDLVGTVLFGYTF. The DNA of the CDR3 is TGCGCCAGCAGCCAAGACTTAGTCGGGACAGTATTATTTGGCTACACCTTC.

The rearrangement joins TRBV2 to TRBJ2-5; TRBD1 aligns across 7 bases. V was pared by 11 bases and J by 1 base, with 1 base of the junction left unmatched. Looked up from germline, CDR1 is SNHLY and CDR2 is FYNNEI. This CDR3 region has 11 residues. As DNA, the CDR3 is TGTGCCCGGGACAGCCAAGAGACCCAGTACTTC. It is translated as CARDSQETQYF.

The genes are TRBV10-1 and TRBJ2-2, with TRBD2 matching over 9 bases. In germline, CDR1 is WNHNN, CDR2 SYGVQD (reference sequence). V gave up 3 bases and J gave up 5 bases; unmatched junction bases: 22. The CDR3 contains 21 residues. The CDR3 is CASSEPLAGGPVRVNTGELFF. CDR3 sequence (DNA): TGCGCCAGCAGTGAACCCCTGGCGGGAGGGCCAGTCAGGGTAAATACCGGGGAGCTGTTTTTT.

This chain links TRBV21-1 with TRBJ2-3; TRBD1 reflects the table's D call only, with no check against the DNA. TRBV21-1 is a pseudogene. The CDR3 spans 11 residues. Here the CDR3 DNA reads TGTGCCAGCGGGTCGACACATACGCAGTATTTT. Protein product: CASGSTHTQYF.

This chain links TRBV27 with TRBJ2-6, with D perhaps matching TRBD1 (5 bases). Germline-derived CDR1 and CDR2 are MNHEY and SMNVEV (reference sequence). The V end lost 6 bases, the J end lost 2 bases, and 14 bases lay between the germline ends. The CDR3 is made up of 16 amino acids. CDR3 sequence (DNA): TGTGCCAGCAGCCGGACCTTCAGGGCTGGGGCCAACGTCCTGACTTTC. Translation: CASSRTFRAGANVLTF. Full variable domain (rest looked up from reference TRBV27 and TRBJ2-6): EAQVTQNPRYLITVTGKKLTVTCSQNMNHEYMSWYRQDPGLGLRQIYYSMNVEVTDKGDVPEGYKVSRKEKRNFPLILESPSPNQTSLYFCASSRTFRAGANVLTFGAGSRLTVL.